A selection of T cell receptor beta chains follows, all from one sample in a study of cytomegalovirus exposure and HLA in healthy donors. Only in-frame clones appear in the TCRdb table, and some are missing; sequencing was by immunoSEQ multiplex PCR. The table includes approximately 130,000 clones, over 65% detected once. The source material was PBMCs. The receptors here all came from a woman aged 25-40 years in good health and CMV-seronegative. Both conserved end residues are part of each CDR3. Each record gives: V gene, J gene, clone size, D gene, CDR3 DNA, CDR3 protein. A D gene is named only where the DNA matches it firmly. Only some rows state a clone size, as once, few, many or a class for expanded clones.

TRBV27	TRBJ1-5	.	.	TGTGCCAGCAGTTTCGGGAGTTCTAGCAATCAGCCCCAGCATTTT	CASSFGSSSNQPQHF
TRBV25-1	TRBJ2-7	few	.	TGTGCCAGCAGTGATTGGCAGGCCTACGAGCAGTACTTC	CASSDWQAYEQYF
TRBV9	TRBJ2-5	few	TRBD2	TGTGCCAGCAGCTCCCGGACTAGCGGAGCTCAAGAGACCCAGTACTTC	CASSSRTSGAQETQYF
TRBV10-2	TRBJ1-1	.	.	TGCGCCAGCCTGGACTCTGCGAGGGCTGAAGCTTTCTTT	CASLDSARAEAFF
TRBV7-2	TRBJ1-3	.	.	TGTGCCAGCAGCTTAGGGAGGACCGTCTCTGGAAACACCATATATTTT	CASSLGRTVSGNTIYF
TRBV7-8	TRBJ1-3	.	.	TGTGCCAGCCAAGACACCAGCTCTGGAAACACCATATATTTT	CASQDTSSGNTIYF
TRBV30	TRBJ2-1	.	TRBD2	TGTGCCTGGAGTGTAAATAGCGGGGGGCCCTTGGAGCAGTTCTTC	CAWSVNSGGPLEQFF
TRBV29-1	TRBJ1-2	.	.	TGCAGCGTTGTAGGGGAGGATGGCTACACCTTC	CSVVGEDGYTF
TRBV11-2	TRBJ2-7	.	.	TGTGCCAGCAGCTTTTGGGGGGGCCGAAACGAGCAGTACTTC	CASSFWGGRNEQYF
TRBV2	TRBJ1-2	.	.	TGTGCCAGCAGTGAACCCCAGGGTATTGCCTATGGCTACACCTTC	CASSEPQGIAYGYTF
TRBV2	TRBJ1-5	.	.	TGTGCCAGCACCCGTCAGGGGAATCAGCCCCAGCATTTT	CASTRQGNQPQHF
TRBV2	TRBJ2-3	.	.	TGTGCCAGCAGTGAAGGGGCCTTTGACGCGCAGTATTTT	CASSEGAFDAQYF
TRBV10-3	TRBJ2-3	.	TRBD2	TGTGCCATCAGTGAGCAGCGGGGGGGAACAGATACGCAGTATTTT	CAISEQRGGTDTQYF
TRBV15	TRBJ2-7	once	TRBD2	TGTGCCACCAGCAGAGGGACTAGCGGCCCCTACGAGCAGTACTTC	CATSRGTSGPYEQYF
TRBV30	TRBJ2-5	.	.	TGTGCCACCGATGGACTTATATACCGGGACAACCAAGAGACCCAGTACTTC	CATDGLIYRDNQETQYF
TRBV30	TRBJ1-2	.	TRBD1	TGTGCCTCCCCCGGCAGGGGGTTTGGCTACACCTTC	CASPGRGFGYTF
TRBV15	TRBJ1-5	few	.	TGTGCCACCAGCACACGGGGGTCAAATCAGCCCCAGCATTTT	CATSTRGSNQPQHF
TRBV9	TRBJ1-3	.	.	TGTGCCAGCAGCGTAGCCCTACAGGGATCGAGAAACACCATATATTTT	CASSVALQGSRNTIYF
TRBV5-1	TRBJ1-1	.	TRBD1	TGCGCCAGCAGCTTTGGGGGGACAGGGAACACTGAAGCTTTCTTT	CASSFGGTGNTEAFF
TRBV7-2	TRBJ2-1	.	TRBD1	TGTGCCAGCAGCTTAGTCACAGGGGGTTACAATGAGCAGTTCTTC	CASSLVTGGYNEQFF
TRBV28	TRBJ1-5	.	.	TGTGCCAGCAGTGCCGAAGGGGCCGGGAATCAGCCCCAGCATTTT	CASSAEGAGNQPQHF
TRBV19	TRBJ2-7	few	TRBD1	TGTGCCAGTAGACTGACAGGGAACTCCTACGAGCAGTACTTC	CASRLTGNSYEQYF
TRBV7-9	TRBJ1-2	.	.	TGTGCCAGCAGCTCAGGGCCGGGACTCAGCTATGGCTACACCTTC	CASSSGPGLSYGYTF
TRBV5-1	TRBJ1-2	.	.	TGCGCCAGCAGCGGGAACAGGGTACATGGCTACACCTTC	CASSGNRVHGYTF
TRBV5-1	TRBJ1-5	medium-sized	.	TGCGCCAGCAGCCCCTCGGGGGATCAGCCCCAGCATTTT	CASSPSGDQPQHF
TRBV15	TRBJ2-7	.	TRBD1	TGTGCCACCAGCAGAGCCGGGACAGGGCCCTACGAGCAGTACTTC	CATSRAGTGPYEQYF
TRBV11-2	TRBJ2-6	once	.	TGTGCCAGCAGCCCGGGACTCGTCTCTGGGGCCAACGTCCTGACTTTC	CASSPGLVSGANVLTF
TRBV9	TRBJ1-2	once	.	TGTGCCAGCAGCGTAGGAGGTACGTCAGCTAACTATGGCTACACCTTC	CASSVGGTSANYGYTF
TRBV6-1	TRBJ1-3	.	.	TGTGCCAGCAGCTCAGGATCCCGCTCTGGAAACACCATATATTTT	CASSSGSRSGNTIYF
TRBV7-8	TRBJ2-1	.	.	TGTGCCAGCAGCCCCCGGAGCCAGGGCGCCTACAATGAGCAGTTCTTC	CASSPRSQGAYNEQFF
TRBV7-6	TRBJ2-5	.	TRBD1	TGTGCCAGCAGCCGGAGACAGGGGGAACCGGGGACCCAGTACTTC	CASSRRQGEPGTQYF
TRBV16	TRBJ1-5	.	.	TGTGCCAGCAGCCAGGGGCCTCCTCAGCCCCAGCATTTT	CASSQGPPQPQHF
TRBV29-1	TRBJ1-1	.	.	TGCAGCGTTGGCGGAGGGGCCTGGGCCACTGAAGCTTTCTTT	CSVGGGAWATEAFF
TRBV19	TRBJ1-3	.	.	TGTGCCAGTAGTCTAACCGGGACACTTCACTCTGGAAACACCATATATTTT	CASSLTGTLHSGNTIYF
TRBV18	TRBJ2-7	.	TRBD1	TGTGCCAGCTCACAAGGACAGGGGGCATCCTACGAGCAGTACTTC	CASSQGQGASYEQYF
TRBV19	TRBJ2-1	.	.	TGTGCCAGTAGTAACCCGTGGCGGGGGCGGTGGGAGCAGTTCTTC	CASSNPWRGRWEQFF
TRBV5-1	TRBJ1-1	.	.	TGCGCCAGCAGCTTGGCCTCGGGAATGAGGACTGAAGCTTTCTTT	CASSLASGMRTEAFF
TRBV30	TRBJ2-7	.	TRBD1	TGTGCCTGGAGTACCCCAGGGGGCCTCAACGAGCAGTACTTC	CAWSTPGGLNEQYF
TRBV10-3	TRBJ2-3	.	TRBD2	TGTGCCATCAGTGAGCGGCGGGGGGGCCAAGATCGGTCAGATACGCAGTATTTT	CAISERRGGQDRSDTQYF
TRBV27	TRBJ1-2	.	.	TGTGCCAGCAGTCCAACAGGTTATAGCTATGGCTACACCTTC	CASSPTGYSYGYTF
TRBV29-1	TRBJ1-2	.	TRBD1	TGCAGCGTTGGTGGGACAGGGTTAGGCTACACCTTC	CSVGGTGLGYTF
TRBV5-4	TRBJ2-7	once	TRBD1	TGTGCCAGCAGCTTAGGGACAGGGGTCCACGAGCAGTACTTC	CASSLGTGVHEQYF
TRBV7-9	TRBJ1-6	.	.	TGTGCCAGCAGCCCCGTGGGGCATTATAATTCACCCCTCCACTTT	CASSPVGHYNSPLHF
TRBV29-1	TRBJ1-1	few	.	TGCAGCGTTGACAGGGGGAACACTGAAGCTTTCTTT	CSVDRGNTEAFF
TRBV19	TRBJ1-1	.	.	TGTGCCAGTAGTGTACCCGGGACTCTCACTGAAGCTTTCTTT	CASSVPGTLTEAFF
TRBV7-2	TRBJ2-1	.	.	TGTGCCAGCAGCTTAAGGCAGGGAGGTGTCAATGAGCAGTTCTTC	CASSLRQGGVNEQFF
TRBV5-1	TRBJ1-2	.	TRBD1	TGCGCCAGCAGCTCATCCTCCCGGACAGGGGTCTTGGATGGCTACACCTTC	CASSSSSRTGVLDGYTF
TRBV9	TRBJ2-1	.	TRBD2	TGTGCCAGCAGCCTCATCCCAACGGGGGGGCCCGACAATGAGCAGTTCTTC	CASSLIPTGGPDNEQFF
TRBV9	TRBJ2-5	.	TRBD2	TGTGCCAGCAGCCCTACTAGCGGGGGGCGCCTACGGGAGACCCAGTACTTC	CASSPTSGGRLRETQYF
TRBV11-2	TRBJ2-1	.	TRBD2	TGTGCCAGCAGCTTACTAGCGGGGGGGCTTTGGAATGAGCAGTTCTTC	CASSLLAGGLWNEQFF
TRBV28	TRBJ1-3	.	TRBD1	TGTGCCAGTCTCAGGGGGAACTCTGGAAACACCATATATTTT	CASLRGNSGNTIYF
TRBV11-2	TRBJ1-1	.	TRBD1	TGTGCCAGCAGCTCAACAACAGGGGAGGATGAAGCTTTCTTT	CASSSTTGEDEAFF
TRBV7-2	TRBJ2-7	.	TRBD2	TGTGCCAGCAGCCTAGGGACTAGCGGGGCTTCGATCAACGAGCAGTACTTC	CASSLGTSGASINEQYF
TRBV30	TRBJ2-3	once	.	TGTGCCTGCTCAGGACAGAACACAGATACGCAGTATTTT	CACSGQNTDTQYF
TRBV7-2	TRBJ2-7	.	TRBD2	TGTGCCAGCAGCTTAACTCTAGCGGGGGGGCGAGAGCAGTACTTC	CASSLTLAGGREQYF